Each of the 14 T cell receptor beta chains below was sequenced from the same sample in a study of shared clonotypes between healthy human individuals. TCRdb's copy holds only in-frame clones and misses some; the assay was immunoSEQ multiplex PCR. Found here are approximately 2.3 million clones, 85% to 95% of them singletons; the top ten hold about 0.39%. The sequenced sample consisted of naive CD4+ T cells from PBMCs. Stated subset: CD45RA+ positively selected. These receptors all stem from a young man in good health. Some clones in this sample may be carry-over from other donors' samples.

The V and J genes are TRBV19 and TRBJ2-7, with 9 bases aligning to TRBD2. Germline V gene sequence: CDR1 LNHDA, CDR2 SQIVND (reference sequence). There are 15 residues in the CDR3. With 4 bases clipped from V and 0 bases from J, the junction kept 4 bases outside the gene matches. In DNA form, the CDR3 reads TGTGCCAGTAGTAGTTCTAGCGGGACCTCCTACGAGCAGTACTTC. Protein: CASSSSSGTSYEQYF.

V gene TRBV7-9 combines with J gene TRBJ2-7; TRBD1 aligns across 9 bases. Looked up from germline, CDR1 is SEHNR and CDR2 is FQNEAQ (reference sequence). The CDR3 covers 19 residues. The V segment lost 3 bases and the J segment 0 bases; nucleotides outside the gene matches: 15. CDR3 amino acids: CASSFAGTGPSRGSYEQYF. CDR3 nucleotide sequence: TGTGCCAGCAGCTTCGCCGGGACAGGGCCCAGTAGAGGCTCCTACGAGCAGTACTTC.

The chain employs TRBV28 and TRBJ1-2, with 10 bases lining up with TRBD1. J was trimmed by 7 bases and V by 5 bases; bases with no gene match: 4. The CDR3 has 13 residues. Per the germline V gene, CDR1 is MDHEN and CDR2 is SYDVKM. CDR3 DNA: TGTGCCAGCAGTGACAGGGGGCGGGCTGGCTACACCTTC. Protein sequence: CASSDRGRAGYTF.

The V call is TRBV2, the J call TRBJ2-7; 8 bases fit TRBD2. V was pared by 4 bases and J by 0 bases, with 8 bases of the junction left unmatched. The CDR3 extends over 16 amino acids. Per the germline V gene, CDR1 is SNHLY and CDR2 is FYNNEI. The CDR3 sequence is CASSALKRGSSYEQYF. CDR3 nucleotide sequence: TGTGCCAGCAGTGCTCTTAAGCGGGGGAGCTCCTACGAGCAGTACTTC.

This chain uses TRBV27 with TRBJ2-2; 14 bases line up with TRBD2. CDR3 length: 20 amino acids. Germline assignment: CDR1 MNHEY and CDR2 SMNVEV (reference sequence). V gave up 4 bases and J gave up 1 base; unmatched junction bases: 11. CDR3 in amino acids: CASSYRMTSGRAVNTGELFF. The CDR3 DNA follows: TGTGCCAGCAGTTACCGTATGACTAGCGGGAGGGCCGTGAACACCGGGGAGCTGTTTTTT.

V and J are TRBV6-6 and TRBJ2-7; D gene ambiguous. Trimming took 7 bases from V and 2 from J, leaving 15 bases between them. The CDR3 runs 14 residues. CDR1 is MNHNY and CDR2 is SVGAGI in the germline V gene (reference sequence). The CDR3 DNA reads TGTGCCAGCAAAGATCCGTCAAAACCCTACGAGCAGTACTTC. Protein: CASKDPSKPYEQYF.

In DNA form, the CDR3 reads TGTGCCAGCAGCTTAGGTCGGGAGATCTACGAGCAGTACTTC. Protein product: CASSLGREIYEQYF. The chain combines TRBV7-2 with TRBJ2-7; possibly TRBD2 for D (6 bases). Per germline, CDR1 SGHTA and CDR2 FQGNSA. V shed 1 base and J shed 3 bases, with 10 bases lying between them. The CDR3 covers 14 residues.

This sequence joins TRBV7-8 and TRBJ2-5; D is uncertain. CDR1 SGHVS and CDR2 FQNEAQ come from the germline V gene. V was cut by 4 bases and J by 5 bases, with 14 bases left in between. CDR3 size: 14 residues. CDR3 in amino acids: CASSSQTGEETQYF. The CDR3 nucleotides are TGTGCCAGCAGCTCTCAGACTGGAGAGGAGACCCAGTACTTC.

The J gene is TRBJ1-2, the V gene TRBV5-6, with unresolved D. The germline V and J ends were trimmed by 0 bases and 4 bases, with 10 bases remaining between them. Germline V CDR1 and CDR2: SGHDT, YYEEEE. The CDR3 loop spans 14 amino acids. DNA for the CDR3: TGTGCCAGCAGCTTGGGGCAGCAACCCTATGGCTACACCTTC. The encoded protein is CASSLGQQPYGYTF.

The rearrangement links TRBV5-4 to TRBJ2-5; possibly TRBD2 for D (5 bases). Trimming removed 4 bases at V and 9 bases at J, with 19 bases between. CDR3 size: 14 residues. Per germline, CDR1 SGHNT and CDR2 YYREEE (reference sequence). The CDR3 region has the DNA TGTGCCAGCAGCCCAAGGAACGGTCCCGGGGCCCAGTACTTC. The encoded protein is CASSPRNGPGAQYF. The full variable domain, completed using reference TRBV5-4 and TRBJ2-5, is ETGVTQSPTHLIKTRGQQVTLRCSSQSGHNTVSWYQQALGQGPQFIFQYYREEENGRGNFPPRFSGLQFPNYSSELNVNALELDDSALYLCASSPRNGPGAQYFGPGTRLLVL.

V and J are TRBV2 and TRBJ2-5, with D possibly being TRBD1 (5 bases). The germline V gene has CDR1 SNHLY and CDR2 FYNNEI. Trimming cost V 8 bases and J 5 bases, with 15 bases left between them. There are 13 residues in the CDR3. The CDR3 DNA reads as TGTGCCAGCCAGATAGGCAGGGTGGAGACCCAGTACTTC. It is translated as CASQIGRVETQYF.

The chain is built from TRBV18 and TRBJ2-1, with 16 bases matching TRBD2. The junction had 10 bases not matched to a gene; V was cut back by 4 bases and J by 10 bases. Germline V CDR1 and CDR2: KGHSH, LQKENI. There are 17 residues in the CDR3. CDR3 in DNA: TGTGCCAGCTCACACCCTCCGGGACTAGCGGGAGGGCGCGAGCAGTTCTTC. Translation gives CASSHPPGLAGGREQFF.

This clone has just a few counts. The chain couples TRBV15 to TRBJ2-1; tentatively, D is TRBD2 (5 bases). V gave up 1 base and J gave up 0 bases, with 7 bases separating them. This CDR3 region has 15 residues. The germline gives CDR1 LNHNV, CDR2 YYDKDF (reference sequence). The CDR3 here is CATSRVSGSYNEQFF. CDR3 in DNA: TGTGCCACCAGCAGAGTCAGCGGCTCCTACAATGAGCAGTTCTTC.

The CDR3 is CASSWLAGGNHNEQFF. The CDR3 bases are TGTGCCAGTAGTTGGCTAGCGGGGGGGAACCACAATGAGCAGTTCTTC. V is TRBV19 and J is TRBJ2-1; 12 nucleotides match TRBD2. Unmatched junction bases numbered 7, after V lost 5 bases and J lost 5 bases. The germline gives CDR1 LNHDA, CDR2 SQIVND (reference sequence). This CDR3 spans 16 amino acids.